The rows below give T cell receptor beta chains drawn from one sample of a study of T cell responses to AZD1222 COVID-19 vaccine. Repertoires were generated with immunoSEQ multiplex PCR, while TCRdb's copy carries only in-frame clones and drops some. Of under 150,000 clones in the sample, about 93% were seen once. Here the sequenced sample was peripheral blood, taken on day 0 of MenACWY control vaccination. Receptor source: an adult in good health. CDR3s include the opening cysteine and the closing phenylalanine or tryptophan. D genes are given only for firm matches. Expanded clones are given a class, and other clones once, few, many or no size at all.

v_call,d_call,j_call,clone_size,cdr3_aa,cdr3_nt
TRBV19,TRBD1,TRBJ1-3,-,CASSPQWTGGTLSSGNTIYF,TGTGCCAGTAGTCCCCAATGGACAGGGGGCACCTTGTCCTCTGGAAACACCATATATTTT
TRBV4-1,TRBD2,TRBJ2-5,-,CASSGLAEETQYF,TGCGCCAGCAGCGGGCTAGCGGAAGAGACCCAGTACTTC
TRBV7-2,-,TRBJ1-3,-,CASSPRGGPLSGNTIYF,TGTGCCAGCAGCCCTCGAGGGGGGCCCCTCTCTGGAAACACCATATATTTT
TRBV5-4,-,TRBJ2-2,-,CASSLAGPNTGELFF,TGTGCCAGCAGCTTGGCGGGCCCGAACACCGGGGAGCTGTTTTTT
TRBV28,-,TRBJ1-2,once,CASRVEGHNGYTF,TGTGCCAGCCGAGTTGAAGGTCACAATGGCTACACCTTC
TRBV5-5,-,TRBJ2-7,-,CASSLAGGPYEQYF,TGTGCCAGCAGCTTGGCGGGTGGACCCTACGAGCAGTACTTC
TRBV5-1,-,TRBJ1-5,-,CASSFRGGDQPQHF,TGCGCCAGCAGCTTTAGGGGGGGAGATCAGCCCCAGCATTTT
TRBV5-1,-,TRBJ1-4,-,CASSLEPNEKLFF,TGCGCCAGCAGCTTGGAACCGAATGAAAAACTGTTTTTT
TRBV7-8,TRBD1,TRBJ1-2,-,CASSLGQNYGYTF,TGTGCCAGCAGCTTGGGACAGAACTATGGCTACACCTTC
TRBV7-9,-,TRBJ2-7,-,CASSSLLQGYEQYF,TGTGCCAGCAGCTCGTTACTACAGGGCTACGAGCAGTACTTC
TRBV27,-,TRBJ1-1,-,CASSLSPGNTEAFF,TGTGCCAGCAGTTTATCGCCGGGGAACACTGAAGCTTTCTTT
TRBV6-5,TRBD1,TRBJ1-2,-,CASSPQGARGYTF,TGTGCCAGCAGTCCTCAGGGGGCAAGGGGCTACACCTTC
TRBV6-5,-,TRBJ1-2,-,CASRRQGHYGYTF,TGTGCCAGCAGAAGGCAGGGGCACTATGGCTACACCTTC
TRBV9,TRBD2,TRBJ2-3,-,CASSVSSGTADTQYF,TGTGCCAGCAGCGTTTCTAGCGGGACCGCAGATACGCAGTATTTT
TRBV4-1,TRBD2,TRBJ2-1,-,CASSQEGSGSRYEQFF,TGCGCCAGCAGCCAAGAGGGTAGCGGGAGCCGTTATGAGCAGTTCTTC
TRBV27,-,TRBJ1-6,-,CASSLLTPFAVSPLHF,TGTGCCAGCAGTTTACTGACACCTTTCGCTGTTTCACCCCTCCACTTT
TRBV15,-,TRBJ1-2,once,CATSRGMDALGYTF,TGTGCCACCAGCAGAGGGATGGACGCCCTTGGCTACACCTTC
TRBV5-4,-,TRBJ2-1,-,CASSPGAEYNEQFF,TGTGCCAGCAGCCCGGGAGCTGAATACAATGAGCAGTTCTTC
TRBV18,-,TRBJ2-3,-,CASSPLILSTLSTDTQYF,TGTGCCAGCTCACCCCTCATACTGAGCACGTTAAGCACAGATACGCAGTATTTT
TRBV28,-,TRBJ2-5,-,CASSPHSGARETQYF,TGTGCCAGCAGTCCCCACTCAGGGGCCCGGGAGACCCAGTACTTC
TRBV15,-,TRBJ2-4,-,CATSRDPTGTGIQYF,TGTGCCACCAGCAGAGATCCGACAGGAACGGGCATTCAGTACTTC
TRBV10-1,TRBD1,TRBJ2-3,once,CASSESPPGQGSTQYF,TGCGCCAGCAGTGAGTCGCCCCCAGGACAGGGGTCCACGCAGTATTTT
TRBV15,TRBD1,TRBJ1-5,-,CATSREGKGAGQPQHF,TGTGCCACCAGCAGAGAAGGGAAGGGGGCAGGCCAGCCCCAGCATTTT
TRBV2,TRBD2,TRBJ2-7,-,CASSERGLAPYEQYF,TGTGCCAGCAGTGAAAGGGGACTAGCCCCCTACGAGCAGTACTTC
TRBV28,TRBD2,TRBJ2-2,-,CASSLTPLWGRADTGELFF,TGTGCCAGCAGTTTAACCCCTCTTTGGGGGAGGGCCGACACCGGGGAGCTGTTTTTT
TRBV2,TRBD1,TRBJ1-5,-,CASSGGFQGAGKPQHF,TGTGCCAGCAGTGGGGGATTCCAGGGGGCGGGAAAGCCCCAGCATTTT